These 28 T cell receptor beta chains were all obtained from the same sample, sequenced in a study of shared clonotypes between healthy human individuals. Sequenced by immunoSEQ multiplex PCR; TCRdb stores in-frame clones only, minus some. Of roughly 2.4 million clones listed, roughly 95% were seen once; the top ten hold less than 0.15%. Sequencing was done on a sample of naive CD4+ T cells sorted from blood. The subset here: CD45RA+ positively selected. These receptors all stem from a man aged 18 to 29 in good health.

The gene calls are TRBV7-9 and TRBJ2-7; TRBD1 matches 9 bases. This CDR3 spans 15 amino acids. Germline V gene sequence: CDR1 SEHNR, CDR2 FQNEAQ (reference sequence). With V trimmed by 5 bases and J by 0 bases, 5 bases remained unmatched. CDR3 residues: CASSRTGGVSYEQYF. The CDR3 bases are TGTGCCAGCAGCCGAACAGGGGGCGTCTCCTACGAGCAGTACTTC.

V is TRBV21-1 and J is TRBJ2-7; the table's D call of TRBD1 was not tested on the DNA. TRBV21-1 is a pseudogene locus. CDR3 length: 12 amino acids. As DNA, the CDR3 is TGTGCCAGCAGCGACAGCTCCTACGAGCAGTACTTC. Amino acid sequence: CASSDSSYEQYF.

CDR3 DNA: TGCGCCAGCAGCTTGGGGACTTTAGCGAGAGGGTACAATGAGCAGTTCTTC. Its protein product is CASSLGTLARGYNEQFF. The chain is built from TRBV5-1 and TRBJ2-1, with D perhaps TRBD2 (5 bases). This CDR3 has 17 amino acids. Per the germline V gene, CDR1 is SGHRS and CDR2 is YFSETQ. The V end lost 0 bases, the J end lost 4 bases, and 17 bases lay between the germline ends.

The chain couples TRBV20-1 to TRBJ2-1; D not certain. Trimming left V 0 bases short and J 9 bases short, with 6 bases between. The CDR3 has 11 amino acids. CDR1 DFQATT and CDR2 SNEGSKA come from the germline V gene (reference sequence). The CDR3 here is CSAREISEQFF. The CDR3 region has the DNA TGCAGTGCTAGAGAAATCAGTGAGCAGTTCTTC.

The chain couples TRBV30 to TRBJ2-2; D gene unclear. This CDR3 comprises 13 residues. Trimming took off 7 bases at V and 9 bases at J, with 18 bases between the two ends. CDR1 is GTSNPN, CDR2 SVGIG, per germline (reference sequence). The DNA of the CDR3 is TGTGCCTTTAGGGATACAGACGAAAGGGAGCTGTTTTTT. Translated: CAFRDTDERELFF. Full variable domain (outside the CDR3, taken from reference TRBV30 and TRBJ2-2): SQTIHQWPATLVQPVGSPLSLECTVEGTSNPNLYWYRQAAGRGLQLLFYSVGIGQISSEVPQNLSASRPQDRQFILSSKKLLLSDSGFYLCAFRDTDERELFFGEGSRLTVL.

V usage is TRBV7-9 and J usage is TRBJ2-2; D not resolved. The CDR3 is 13 amino acids. Germline lookup yields CDR1 SEHNR and CDR2 FQNEAQ (reference sequence). Trimming cost V 11 bases and J 1 base, with 11 bases left between them. The CDR3 loop reads CAASLENTGELFF. CDR3 nucleotide sequence: TGTGCCGCCTCATTAGAGAACACCGGGGAGCTGTTTTTT. The full variable domain, rest sourced from reference TRBV7-9 and TRBJ2-2, is DTGVSQNPRHKITKRGQNVTFRCDPISEHNRLYWYRQTLGQGPEFLTYFQNEAQLEKSRLLSDRFSAERPKGSFSTLEIQRTEQGDSAMYLCAASLENTGELFFGEGSRLTVL.

As to this clone: At the DNA level, this CDR3 is encoded by other sequences in the same sample as well. The rearrangement uses TRBV18 and TRBJ1-3, with 8 bases that match TRBD1. CDR3 length: 15 residues. The V gene end was trimmed by 6 bases and the J gene end by 0 bases; junction bases not matched to a gene: 4. The germline V gene has CDR1 KGHSH and CDR2 LQKENI. CDR3 in amino acids: CASSPGQDSGNTIYF. The CDR3, as DNA: TGTGCCAGCTCTCCGGGACAGGACTCTGGAAACACCATATATTTT.

The chain has TRBV29-1 and TRBJ2-7; no firm D call. CDR1 is SQVTM and CDR2 is ANQGSEA in the germline V gene. This CDR3 is 15 amino acids long. The germline V and J ends were trimmed by 0 bases and 2 bases, with 14 bases remaining between them. CDR3 sequence reads: CSVEDHETATYEQYF. The CDR3 bases are TGCAGCGTTGAAGATCATGAGACGGCGACCTACGAGCAGTACTTC.

The rearrangement joins TRBV18 to TRBJ1-2; 8 bases line up with TRBD1. The V and J ends lost 3 bases and 3 bases, in that order; junction bases with no gene match: 12. Germline V lookup: CDR1 KGHSH, CDR2 LQKENI. This CDR3 region has 17 residues. The CDR3 region has the DNA TGTGCCAGCTCACCCTTACTCGCAGGGGGCGCCGACTATGGCTACACCTTC. Amino acid sequence: CASSPLLAGGADYGYTF.

This rearrangement joins TRBV2 to TRBJ2-1, with 7 nucleotides matching TRBD1. Germline V gives CDR1 SNHLY, CDR2 FYNNEI. The CDR3 runs to 15 residues. After removal of 7 bases from V and 1 base from J, the junction contained 7 bases not matched to a gene. The CDR3: CASTRDSASYNEQFF. The CDR3 nucleotides read TGTGCCAGCACCCGGGACAGTGCTTCCTACAATGAGCAGTTCTTC.

With regard to this clone: Additional DNA sequences in this sample encode the identical CDR3. The V call is TRBV7-2, the J call TRBJ2-7, with D tentatively TRBD1 or TRBD2 (6 bases each). The V and J ends lost 1 base and 1 base respectively, with 8 bases between them. The CDR3 sequence is 14 residues long. Germline CDR1 reads SGHTA; CDR2 reads FQGNSA. The CDR3 sequence: CASSLGGASYEQYF. The CDR3 bases are TGTGCCAGCAGCTTAGGGGGGGCGTCCTACGAGCAGTACTTC.

This chain uses TRBV7-2 with TRBJ2-7; D is unclear. The CDR3 is 15 amino acids. V was clipped by 0 bases and J by 4 bases, with 13 bases between them. Germline CDR1 reads SGHTA; CDR2 reads FQGNSA. The CDR3 DNA is TGTGCCAGCAGCTTAGCGCTCATGGGTGGGTACGAGCAGTACTTC. It specifies CASSLALMGGYEQYF.

The genes are TRBV7-3 and TRBJ2-7; possible D gene TRBD1, 6 bases. CDR3 length: 13 residues. Trimming cost V 5 bases and J 7 bases, with 15 bases left between them. From germline, CDR1 is SGHTA and CDR2 FQGTGA. The CDR3 nucleotides read TGTGCCAGCAGCCGTGGGACATCTGGTGAGCAGTACTTC. Its translation is CASSRGTSGEQYF.

The J gene is TRBJ2-1, the V gene TRBV7-2, with 10 bases identical to TRBD2. V was pared by 5 bases and J by 3 bases, with 7 bases of the junction left unmatched. The germline V gene encodes CDR1 SGHTA and CDR2 FQGNSA. This CDR3 is built from 16 residues. In DNA, the CDR3 is TGTGCCAGCAGCCCTCTTAGCGGGGGGTTCTACAATGAGCAGTTCTTC. Its translation is CASSPLSGGFYNEQFF.

The CDR3: CASRRGPYEQYF. CDR3 in DNA: TGTGCCAGCAGAAGGGGGCCCTACGAGCAGTACTTC. The chain links TRBV28 to TRBJ2-7; 7 nucleotides line up with TRBD1. Unmatched junction bases numbered 1, after V lost 6 bases and J lost 2 bases. The CDR3 consists of 12 residues. Germline-derived CDR1 and CDR2 are MDHEN and SYDVKM.

Remarks on this clone: Other nucleotide sequences in the sample specify the same CDR3. The rearrangement links TRBV6-5 to TRBJ1-6, with 11 positions matching TRBD1. Per germline, CDR1 MNHEY and CDR2 SVGAGI. J was trimmed by 10 bases and V by 6 bases; bases with no gene match: 2. This CDR3 is built from 13 residues. The CDR3 DNA reads TGTGCCAGCAGGGGACAGGGGGGGTCACCCCTCCACTTT. Its translation: CASRGQGGSPLHF.

This clone was seen a single time. This chain links TRBV5-1 with TRBJ2-5; D not certain. V shed 0 bases and J shed 5 bases, with 11 bases lying between them. Germline CDR1 reads SGHRS; CDR2 reads YFSETQ. The CDR3 has 14 residues. CDR3 residues: CASSLVMLRETQYF. CDR3 DNA: TGCGCCAGCAGCTTGGTCATGTTGAGGGAGACCCAGTACTTC.

This clone was picked up one time. This sequence joins TRBV19 and TRBJ1-2; D is undetermined. Germline V gene sequence: CDR1 LNHDA, CDR2 SQIVND (reference sequence). V was cut by 3 bases and J by 4 bases, with 12 bases left in between. The CDR3 is made up of 14 amino acids. CDR3 nucleotides: TGTGCCAGTAGTATGTCGACTCGGATCTATGGCTACACCTTC. Translation gives CASSMSTRIYGYTF.

With regard to this clone: This CDR3 is also generated by other DNA sequences in the sample. The chain has TRBV18 and TRBJ1-1; a weak D match, TRBD1 (5 bases). The CDR3 is 14 amino acids. In germline, CDR1 is KGHSH, CDR2 LQKENI. Trimming took 4 bases from V and 1 from J, leaving 10 bases between them. The CDR3 nucleotides read TGTGCCAGCTCACAAGGGACGGCGAACACTGAAGCTTTCTTT. Its protein is CASSQGTANTEAFF.

Worth noting for this clone: In the same sample, other DNA sequences code for this CDR3. The genes are TRBV28 and TRBJ2-7; no reliable D call. The V gene's germline CDR1 is MDHEN and CDR2 SYDVKM. The ends were cut back, 4 bases at V and 3 bases at J, with 7 bases in the middle. The CDR3 runs 12 residues. CDR3: CASSSEIYEQYF. CDR3 DNA: TGTGCCAGCAGTTCGGAAATCTACGAGCAGTACTTC.

Details on this clone: Different DNA sequences within this sample yield the same CDR3. The rearrangement joins TRBV7-2 to TRBJ2-1; D perhaps matches TRBD2 (5 bases). Looked up from germline, CDR1 is SGHTA and CDR2 is FQGNSA. This CDR3 contains 15 residues. V was pared by 5 bases and J by 0 bases, with 11 bases between. CDR3 sequence (DNA): TGTGCCAGCAGCCCAAGCGGAGGCTCCTACAATGAGCAGTTCTTC. This encodes CASSPSGGSYNEQFF.

This chain connects TRBV5-1 to TRBJ2-7; the D gene could be TRBD1 or TRBD2 (6 bases each). The CDR3 consists of 14 residues. CDR1 SGHRS and CDR2 YFSETQ come from the germline V gene. V was shortened by 4 bases and J by 3 bases, with 14 bases between the two germline ends. The CDR3 coding sequence is TGCGCCAGCAGCCGCTCGGGGGCCCTCTACGAGCAGTACTTC. This codes for CASSRSGALYEQYF.

Notes on this clone: This CDR3 is also generated by other DNA sequences in the sample. This chain connects TRBV6-5 to TRBJ1-1, with D tentatively TRBD1 (5 bases). CDR3 length: 13 amino acids. Trimming shortened V by 5 bases and J by 2 bases, and 9 bases separated the two germline ends. In germline, CDR1 is MNHEY, CDR2 SVGAGI. CDR3 DNA: TGTGCCAGCAGTCGACAGCTTAACACTGAAGCTTTCTTT. Its translation: CASSRQLNTEAFF.

The chain combines TRBV28 with TRBJ2-3; D tentatively fits TRBD1 or TRBD2 (6 bases each). The germline V and J ends were trimmed by 3 bases and 6 bases, with 10 bases remaining between them. CDR3 length equals 13 residues. The V gene's germline CDR1 is MDHEN and CDR2 SYDVKM. The CDR3 sequence is CASSLTGADTQYF. CDR3 DNA: TGTGCCAGCAGTTTGACGGGGGCCGATACGCAGTATTTT.

V is TRBV2 and J is TRBJ1-1; possibly TRBD1 for D (5 bases). The CDR3 spans 13 residues. Trimming cost V 11 bases and J 5 bases, with 18 bases left between them. CDR1 is SNHLY, CDR2 FYNNEI, per germline. The CDR3 sequence is CAGGRELRTEAFF. The CDR3 DNA is TGTGCCGGGGGACGGGAATTGAGAACTGAAGCTTTCTTT.

The chain carries TRBV10-1 and TRBJ2-1, with D perhaps TRBD2 (6 bases). Germline-derived CDR1 and CDR2 are WNHNN and SYGVQD (reference sequence). Trimming took 5 bases from V and 0 from J, leaving 8 bases between them. The CDR3 consists of 14 residues. The CDR3 loop reads CASSIGSSYNEQFF. The CDR3 DNA sequence: TGCGCCAGCAGTATCGGGAGCTCCTACAATGAGCAGTTCTTC.

The V call is TRBV10-2, the J call TRBJ2-3; 13 bases are a match to TRBD2. Germline values: CDR1 WSHSY, CDR2 SAAADI. The J segment lost 9 bases and the V segment lost 0 bases, leaving 6 bases of the junction unmatched. The CDR3 runs to 16 residues. CDR3 coding DNA: TGCGCCAGCAGTGAGTCCCGACTAGCGGGGGGTGAGACGCAGTATTTT. It translates to CASSESRLAGGETQYF.

The chain joins TRBV6-1 to TRBJ2-7, with 8 nucleotides matching TRBD1. This CDR3 has 14 residues. Per germline, CDR1 MNHNS and CDR2 SASEGT. Losses at the gene ends were 6 bases for V and 2 bases for J; bases not matched to a gene: 6. CDR3 residues: CASRLTGATYEQYF. DNA for the CDR3: TGTGCCAGCAGGCTGACAGGGGCTACCTACGAGCAGTACTTC.